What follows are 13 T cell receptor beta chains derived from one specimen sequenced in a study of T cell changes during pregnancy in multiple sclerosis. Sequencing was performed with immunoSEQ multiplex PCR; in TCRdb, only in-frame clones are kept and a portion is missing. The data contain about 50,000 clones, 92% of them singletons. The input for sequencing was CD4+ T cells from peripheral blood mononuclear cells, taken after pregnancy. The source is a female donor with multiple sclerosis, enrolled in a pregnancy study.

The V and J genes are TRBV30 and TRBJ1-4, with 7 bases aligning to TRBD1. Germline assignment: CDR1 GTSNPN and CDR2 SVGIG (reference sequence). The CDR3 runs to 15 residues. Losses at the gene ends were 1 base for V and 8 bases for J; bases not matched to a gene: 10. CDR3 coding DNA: TGTGCCTGGAGTGGCGACCAGGGGGTTGGGGAAAAACTGTTTTTT. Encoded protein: CAWSGDQGVGEKLFF.

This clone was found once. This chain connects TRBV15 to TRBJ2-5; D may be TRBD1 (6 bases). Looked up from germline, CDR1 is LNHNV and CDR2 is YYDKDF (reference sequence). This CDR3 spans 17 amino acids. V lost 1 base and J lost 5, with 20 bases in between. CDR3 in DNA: TGTGCCACCAGCAGAGTAGGGGGAATGTTGGTGGAGGAGACCCAGTACTTC. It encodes CATSRVGGMLVEETQYF.

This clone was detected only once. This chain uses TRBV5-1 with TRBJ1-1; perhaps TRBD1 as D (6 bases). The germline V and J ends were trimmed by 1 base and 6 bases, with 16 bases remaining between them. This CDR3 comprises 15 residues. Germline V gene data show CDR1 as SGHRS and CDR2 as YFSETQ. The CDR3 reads CASSLSVRGGSEAFF. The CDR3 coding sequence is TGCGCCAGCAGCTTGTCCGTCAGGGGAGGGTCTGAAGCTTTCTTT.

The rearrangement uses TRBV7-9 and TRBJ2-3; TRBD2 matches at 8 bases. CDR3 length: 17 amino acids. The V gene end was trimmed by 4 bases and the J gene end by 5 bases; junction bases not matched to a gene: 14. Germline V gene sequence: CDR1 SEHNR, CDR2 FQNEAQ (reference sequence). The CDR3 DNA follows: TGTGCCAGCAGCTGGAGACTAGCGCGCGATAGGCTAGATACGCAGTATTTT. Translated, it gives CASSWRLARDRLDTQYF.

CDR3 sequence (DNA): TGTGCCAGTAGTAGCTGGGGACAGGGGAACCAAGAGACCCAGTACTTC. Protein product: CASSSWGQGNQETQYF. The chain links TRBV19 to TRBJ2-5, with 10 bases matching TRBD1. This CDR3 has 16 amino acids. CDR1 is LNHDA and CDR2 is SQIVND in the germline V gene (reference sequence). Unmatched junction bases numbered 5, after V lost 4 bases and J lost 0 bases.

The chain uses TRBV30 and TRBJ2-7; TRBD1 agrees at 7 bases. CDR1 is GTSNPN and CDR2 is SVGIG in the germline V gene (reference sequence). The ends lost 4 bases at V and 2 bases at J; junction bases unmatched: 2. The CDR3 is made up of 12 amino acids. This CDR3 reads CAWKQGTYEQYF. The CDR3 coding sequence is TGTGCCTGGAAACAGGGGACCTACGAGCAGTACTTC.

The CDR3 region has the DNA TGTGCCATCAGTGAGTCGGGGACAGGGGAGGACACTGAAGCTTTCTTT. Its translation: CAISESGTGEDTEAFF. The rearrangement uses TRBV10-3 and TRBJ1-1, with TRBD1 matching 10 bases. Per the germline V gene, CDR1 is ENHRY and CDR2 is SYGVKD. The ends lost 0 bases at V and 3 bases at J; junction bases unmatched: 4. The CDR3 has 16 residues.

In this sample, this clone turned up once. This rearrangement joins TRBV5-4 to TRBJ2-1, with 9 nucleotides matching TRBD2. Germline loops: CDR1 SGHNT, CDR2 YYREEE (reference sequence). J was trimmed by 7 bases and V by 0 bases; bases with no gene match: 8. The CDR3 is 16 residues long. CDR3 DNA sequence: TGTGCCAGCAGCTTGGGGCCCCTAGCGGGGCTGAATGAGCAGTTCTTC. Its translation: CASSLGPLAGLNEQFF.

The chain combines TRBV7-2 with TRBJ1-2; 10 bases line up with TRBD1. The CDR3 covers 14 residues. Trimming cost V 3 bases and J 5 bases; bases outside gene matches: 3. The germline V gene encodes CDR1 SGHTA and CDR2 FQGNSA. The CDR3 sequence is CASSFGQGGYGYTF. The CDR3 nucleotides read TGTGCCAGCAGCTTCGGACAGGGGGGGTATGGCTACACCTTC. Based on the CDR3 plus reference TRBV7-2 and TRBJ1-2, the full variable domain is GAGVSQSPSNKVTEKGKDVELRCDPISGHTALYWYRQSLGQGLEFLIYFQGNSAPDKSGLPSDRFSAERTGGSVSTLTIQRTQQEDSAVYLCASSFGQGGYGYTFGSGTRLTVV.

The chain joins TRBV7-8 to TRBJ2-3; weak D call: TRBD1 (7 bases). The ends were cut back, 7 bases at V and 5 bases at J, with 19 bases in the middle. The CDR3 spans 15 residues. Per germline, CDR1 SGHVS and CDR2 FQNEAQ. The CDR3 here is CASTPSGGLVDTQYF. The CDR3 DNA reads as TGTGCCAGCACCCCGTCAGGGGGGTTAGTAGATACGCAGTATTTT.

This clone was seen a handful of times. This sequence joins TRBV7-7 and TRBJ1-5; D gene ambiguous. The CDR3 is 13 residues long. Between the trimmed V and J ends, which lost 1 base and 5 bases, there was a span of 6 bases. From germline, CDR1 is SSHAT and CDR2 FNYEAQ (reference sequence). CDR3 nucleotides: TGTGCCAGCAGCTTAGACAGAGATCAGCCCCAGCATTTT. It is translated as CASSLDRDQPQHF.

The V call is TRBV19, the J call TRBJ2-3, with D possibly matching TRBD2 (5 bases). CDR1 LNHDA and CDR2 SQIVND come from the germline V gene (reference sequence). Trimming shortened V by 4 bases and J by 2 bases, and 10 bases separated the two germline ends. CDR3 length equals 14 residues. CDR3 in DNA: TGTGCCAGTAGTACCGGACTGAACACAGATACGCAGTATTTT. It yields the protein CASSTGLNTDTQYF.

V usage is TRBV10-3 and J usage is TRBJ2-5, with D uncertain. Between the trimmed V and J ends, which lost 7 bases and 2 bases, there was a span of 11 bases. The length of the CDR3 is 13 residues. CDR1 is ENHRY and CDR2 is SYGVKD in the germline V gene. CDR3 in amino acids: CAIKSDGQETQYF. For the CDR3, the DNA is TGTGCCATCAAAAGCGACGGTCAAGAGACCCAGTACTTC.